What follows are 8 T cell receptor beta chains derived from one specimen sequenced in a study of cytomegalovirus exposure and HLA in healthy donors. PCR was performed using 60 Vbeta and 13 Jbeta primers. Using immunoSEQ multiplex PCR, the repertoire was profiled, and TCRdb retains in-frame clones only, with some absent. The data contain some 140,000 clones, around 79% of them singletons. The sequenced material came from PBMCs. The receptor source for this set is a man between 18 and 35 years old in good health and CMV-seronegative.

CDR3 DNA sequence: TGTGCCAGCAGCTTAAGACAGAGCAATCAGCCCCAGCATTTT. Its protein product is CASSLRQSNQPQHF. This chain links TRBV7-2 with TRBJ1-5, with D maybe TRBD1 (5 bases). Germline-derived CDR1 and CDR2 are SGHTA and FQGNSA. V was trimmed by 2 bases and J by 1 base, leaving 6 bases between them. This CDR3 has 14 residues.

This clone showed up many times. The V and J genes are TRBV7-9 and TRBJ2-1; 13 nucleotides match TRBD2. Unmatched junction bases numbered 8, after V lost 5 bases and J lost 10 bases. The germline V gene encodes CDR1 SEHNR and CDR2 FQNEAQ (reference sequence). The CDR3 is 15 residues long. The CDR3: CASSRGGLAGREQFF. The CDR3 nucleotides read TGTGCCAGCAGCCGAGGGGGACTAGCGGGGAGGGAGCAGTTCTTC. The full variable domain, rest sourced from reference TRBV7-9 and TRBJ2-1, is DTGVSQNPRHKITKRGQNVTFRCDPISEHNRLYWYRQTLGQGPEFLTYFQNEAQLEKSRLLSDRFSAERPKGSFSTLEIQRTEQGDSAMYLCASSRGGLAGREQFFGPGTRLTVL.

The V call is TRBV30, the J call TRBJ2-5; 7 bases fit TRBD2. This CDR3 is 14 amino acids long. V was clipped by 3 bases and J by 3 bases; unmatched bases: 7. Germline V gene data show CDR1 as GTSNPN and CDR2 as SVGIG (reference sequence). The CDR3 coding sequence is TGTGCCTGGAGCCGAGCGGGGATTAAAGAGACCCAGTACTTC. Translation: CAWSRAGIKETQYF.

This clone occurred a few times. This rearrangement joins TRBV4-3 to TRBJ2-2, with D tentatively TRBD2 (5 bases). The CDR3 sequence is 15 residues long. The V gene lost 1 base and the J gene lost 5 bases, with 11 bases spanning the gap. Germline V gives CDR1 LGHNA, CDR2 YSLEER. CDR3: CASSQGWAGTGELFF. CDR3 in DNA: TGCGCCAGCAGCCAAGGGTGGGCGGGTACCGGGGAGCTGTTTTTT.

V is TRBV27 and J is TRBJ2-2; 11 bases align to TRBD1. Germline V gives CDR1 MNHEY, CDR2 SMNVEV (reference sequence). CDR3 length: 16 amino acids. Trimming took 5 bases from V and 5 from J; bases not matched to a gene: 7. The DNA of the CDR3 is TGTGCCAGCAGTGGCCGGACAGGGGGCAGTACCGGGGAGCTGTTTTTT. It codes for CASSGRTGGSTGELFF.

The CDR3 reads CASSLYRGTPMDEKLFF. The CDR3 nucleotides read TGTGCCAGCAGCTTATACAGGGGTACCCCAATGGATGAAAAACTGTTTTTT. This sequence joins TRBV5-8 and TRBJ1-4; 7 nucleotides align to TRBD1. The CDR3 length is 17 residues. CDR1 and CDR2 (germline): SGHTS, YDEGEE. The junction had 13 bases not matched to a gene; V was cut back by 2 bases and J by 6 bases.

This chain joins TRBV18 and TRBJ2-7, with 7 positions matching TRBD2. The V segment lost 1 base and the J segment 2 bases; nucleotides outside the gene matches: 11. Germline V gene data show CDR1 as KGHSH and CDR2 as LQKENI. The CDR3 is 17 residues long. The CDR3 bases are TGTGCCAGCTCACCACAGGGTGGGGGGGACCGGGCCTACGAGCAGTACTTC. Encoded protein: CASSPQGGGDRAYEQYF.

The rearrangement links TRBV18 to TRBJ2-1, with a weak D call TRBD1 (6 bases). CDR3 size: 17 residues. Per the germline V gene, CDR1 is KGHSH and CDR2 is LQKENI. Trimming shortened V by 0 bases and J by 5 bases, and 17 bases separated the two germline ends. CDR3 sequence (DNA): TGTGCCAGCTCACCACCGAGATTGGAGGACAGTCACAATGAGCAGTTCTTC. This sequence encodes CASSPPRLEDSHNEQFF.